The text below deals with one T cell receptor beta chain. This clonotype has more than one count but fewer than ten. It lacks a known antigen. No clone much larger than this one lies a single base away; base qualities are absent. Trimmed from V: 3 bases; trimmed from J: 3 bases; junction bases lacking a gene match: 3. Via the germline V gene, CDR1 is SGDLS and CDR2 YYNGEE. The CDR3 contains 14 residues, cysteine and phenylalanine counted. Only CDR3 DNA remains: 42 bases, in frame from the first base. The meaning of the sample's time point label: newly diagnosed GD, antithyroid drugs for less than 3 months. For both TCR sequencing and RNA sequencing, RNA was extracted from PBMCs in TRIzol. The diagnosis of Graves' disease followed American Thyroid Association guidelines. Patients for the study were recruited at an endocrinology department in Xi'an, China. Each patient gave 7 to 9.5 milliliters of peripheral blood, collected in an EDTA anticoagulant tube. Ficoll Paque Plus density gradient separation was used to isolate PBMCs, and no further T cell sorting was performed. An Agilent 2100 Bioanalyzer and agarose gel were used to check RNA quality, while a NanoDrop 2000 measured RNA concentration.

The data were taken from a study of regulatory T cells in long-lasting Graves disease (dated by TCRdb to about 2021). At the level of the whole study: Patients with newly diagnosed Graves' disease had been on antithyroid drugs for under 3 months. The study was registered as a clinical trial and conducted in China. A total of approximately 35 samples underwent TCR sequencing: around 13 from persistent and around 20 from newly diagnosed Graves' disease patients. Persistent Graves' disease patients were compared with newly diagnosed Graves' disease patients by peripheral blood TCR sequencing and RNA sequencing.

Receptor amplification or capture employed multiplex PCR. TCRdb records Illumina HiSeq 4000 as the sequencer. TCR beta libraries were built with iRepertoire HTBI primers and Arm-PCR amplification of CDR3 regions. Before sequencing, the PCR products went through gel purification. Turning to the authors' computational methods: Gene usage analysis of CDR3 amino acid clonotypes relied on the 60 or so TRBV and 15 or so TRBJ segments identified across samples. COPE and FqMerger were used to merge filtered high-quality paired reads into contigs. BLAST was used to align contigs to IMGT TRBV, TRBD and TRBJ reference genes, and CDR3 was defined according to IMGT. Highly expanded clones were defined as clonotypes with a frequency above 0.1%. Repertoire diversity was measured by Shannon entropy, and V-J evenness by the Gini coefficient. A clonotype was considered public if more than one individual shared it. TCRdb cleaned the public reads at Q25 with fastp, built clones with MiXCR and kept in-frame beta chains. Rows with one shared CDR3 protein collapse into an entry with the most common genes and DNA. TCRdb's processing, not the authors' own work, is the source of the V and J calls. This sample has 450,000 to 650,000 distinct CDR3 sequences in its table, and roughly a sixth of those were observed once. The top ten hold 25% of the sample.

Summary of the overall study and its limitations: Sequencing and analysis were restricted to the TCR beta chain. Persistent patients shared more public clonotypes among themselves (2,741) than newly diagnosed patients did (over 950). The authors noted that the small sample size was a limitation that may lower accuracy. Only peripheral blood was studied, because thyroid tissue, the primary lesion, was inaccessible. Compared with newly diagnosed patients, persistent Graves' disease patients had lower TCR Shannon entropy and fewer highly expanded clones, which suggests clonal expansion. Persistent disease showed preferential use of TRBV28, TRBJ1-2 and TRBJ2-5, whereas newly diagnosed disease favored TRBV20-1 and TRBJ2-1.

The same data also went into a second study, on T cells in Graves' hyperthyroidism and ophthalmopathy. The second investigation adds: Stable Graves' hyperthyroidism was defined as the absence of progression to ophthalmopathy over 18 months of follow-up. The hyperthyroidism patients were between 18 and 65 years old and newly diagnosed, with a disease duration of less than 2 months. Any patient with an uncontrolled infection, another autoimmune disease, pregnancy or lactation was excluded. Diagnoses were based on clinical symptoms, serum thyroxine and TRAb, thyroid ultrasound and orbital computed tomography. A first-round RT-PCR of the TCR CDR3 used the HTBI primer set with the Qiagen OneStep RT-PCR kit. Most expanded thyroid clonotypes (frequency above 0.001) were also detected in blood, suggesting blood repertoires may reflect thyroid immune responses. A 13 V-J signature model separated ophthalmopathy from stable hyperthyroidism, with 87.88% sensitivity and approximately 81% specificity in cross-validation and 80%/75% in testing. In validation, the model predicted progression to ophthalmopathy a median of about 5.9 months before onset, with approximately 68% sensitivity and about 75% specificity. TCR V-J signatures able to tell the groups apart were searched for in a discovery cohort of 100 patients, of whom over 40 had Graves' ophthalmopathy and 57 had stable Graves' hyperthyroidism. Prospective prediction of ophthalmopathy was tested in an independent validation cohort of about 19 hyperthyroidism patients and around 16 patients who later progressed to ophthalmopathy. The approximately 100 discovery patients were randomly split 7:3 into training and test sets. The study also compared thyroid tissue and blood T-cell repertoires from over 5 Graves' hyperthyroidism patients. Once sampling was done, hyperthyroidism patients were given methimazole at a starting dose of 30 mg daily, whereas ophthalmopathy patients were given high-dose intravenous methylprednisolone. A second multiplex PCR round built the libraries, followed by size selection and purification. Paired-end sequencing of the libraries was performed with 100 bp reads on an Illumina HiSeq2000. SOAPnuke was used to process the raw data, removing reads that contained adapters or uncalled bases, had a mean Phred below 15, or lacked an exact match to the constant primer or identifier. High-quality paired reads were merged with COPE v1.2.5, and unique nucleotide sequences were defined as clonotypes. MiTCR v1.1 was used to align clonotypes to the IMGT TRBV, TRBD and TRBJ reference segments. Analysis was restricted to V-J combinations with a frequency above 0.0001, which covered 99% to 99.2% of repertoires. The TCS score was defined as the ratio of F50 (clonal expansion) to E x V (chaos), calculated using BLOSUM62-based TCRdist between CDR3 peptides within each V-J. Welch's t-statistics and random forest reduced roughly 500 V-J features to around 14, which were used in a naive Bayes classifier (R e1071). No statistical method was used to fix the sample size in advance, and group allocation was not hidden from the investigators. The paper describes TCR Vbeta CDR3 sequencing of around 130 peripheral blood samples, made up of around 41 ophthalmopathy patients, 70 to 80 hyperthyroidism patients and 17 progressor patients.

The chain was built from TRBV9 and TRBJ1-5, with 7 bases aligning to TRBD1. Source: peripheral blood mononuclear cells (PBMCs), taken at new diagnosis, from a patient treated with antithyroid drugs. The TCR comes from a middle-aged woman with Graves disease. Donor details come from another sample of the same person, matched by shared clones. CDR3 sequence: CASSAGTDNQPQHF. The sequenced DNA: TGTGCCAGCAGCGCCGGGACAGACAATCAGCCCCAGCATTTT.